The entry below describes one T cell receptor beta chain. The data belong to a study of monozygotic twins with cystic fibrosis. V shed 0 bases and J 5 bases; nucleotides not matched to a gene: 3. CDR3 length: 14 amino acids. From germline, CDR1 is LGHNA and CDR2 YNFKEQ. Assay used: immunoSEQ multiplex PCR; TCRdb lists only in-frame clones, some missing. The repertoire has about 10,000 clones, 99% of them found once; the top ten carry around 0.4%. The sequence derives from a man younger than 35 with cystic fibrosis. The material sequenced was blood. The V gene is TRBV4-2, the J gene TRBJ2-5; 7 bases agree with TRBD1. The CDR3 loop reads CASSQDYRGETQYF. The CDR3 coding sequence is TGTGCCAGCAGCCAAGATTACAGGGGCGAGACCCAGTACTTC.